The 28 T cell receptor beta chains in this list originate from one sample, sequenced in a study of blood T cell repertoires in COVID-19. Only in-frame clones appear in the TCRdb table, and some are missing; sequencing was by immunoSEQ multiplex PCR. This sample has 150,000 to 200,000 clones, with roughly three quarters found just once. The sequenced sample was peripheral blood. These TCRs come from a woman in her forties or fifties with active or convalescent COVID-19.

V usage is TRBV15 and J usage is TRBJ1-5; perhaps TRBD1 as D (5 bases). Germline V gives CDR1 LNHNV, CDR2 YYDKDF (reference sequence). V lost 2 bases to trimming and J lost 5 bases, with 7 bases between them. The CDR3 runs to 13 residues. CDR3 amino acids: CATSRQGDQPQHF. DNA of the CDR3: TGTGCCACCAGCAGACAAGGGGATCAGCCCCAGCATTTT.

This clone was seen many times. The rearrangement joins TRBV10-1 to TRBJ1-1; the D gene is possibly TRBD1 (6 bases). Germline CDR1 WNHNN, CDR2 SYGVQD (reference sequence). V lost 5 bases to trimming and J lost 4 bases, with 20 bases between them. This CDR3 has 16 residues. CDR3 protein: CASSLNHRVESTEAFF. The CDR3 DNA follows: TGCGCCAGCAGTCTCAATCACAGGGTCGAGAGCACTGAAGCTTTCTTT.

This clone came up once. The rearrangement links TRBV4-1 to TRBJ1-3; D is ambiguous. CDR3 length equals 18 residues. From germline, CDR1 is MGHRA and CDR2 YSYEKL. V lost 1 base and J 0 bases, leaving 16 bases between the germline ends. The CDR3 nucleotides are TGCGCCAGCAGCCAAGCTCCTGGGAGGGAGGACTCTGGAAACACCATATATTTT. It codes for CASSQAPGREDSGNTIYF.

V and J are TRBV11-2 and TRBJ1-4, with a weak D call TRBD1 (5 bases). The V and J ends lost 5 bases and 5 bases respectively, with 12 bases between them. The CDR3 is 14 amino acids. Per the germline V gene, CDR1 is SGHAT and CDR2 is FQNNGV. DNA of the CDR3: TGTGCCAGCAGCGGGGGAGGGGTGAATGAAAAACTGTTTTTT. Protein sequence: CASSGGGVNEKLFF.

V is TRBV27 and J is TRBJ1-2; a weak D match, TRBD1 (6 bases). The CDR3 is 14 residues long. V lost 6 bases to trimming and J lost 4 bases, with 15 bases between them. Germline V CDR1 and CDR2: MNHEY, SMNVEV (reference sequence). CDR3: CASSRAGAPYGYTF. CDR3 in DNA: TGTGCCAGCAGCCGGGCGGGGGCGCCCTATGGCTACACCTTC.

This clone was seen a few times. J is TRBJ1-4 and V is TRBV27; 9 nucleotides agree with TRBD1. CDR1 is MNHEY and CDR2 is SMNVEV in the germline V gene (reference sequence). J was trimmed by 5 bases and V by 4 bases; bases with no gene match: 11. There are 17 residues in the CDR3. The DNA for the CDR3 is TGTGCCAGCAGTTCCGGGACAGGGAAATCCGAAAATGAAAAACTGTTTTTT. Translation gives CASSSGTGKSENEKLFF.

This chain joins TRBV30 and TRBJ1-4; D unresolved. The germline CDR1 and CDR2 sequences are GTSNPN and SVGIG (reference sequence). V was clipped by 4 bases and J by 6 bases, with 6 bases between them. CDR3 size: 11 residues. Here the CDR3 reads CAWKSYEKLFF. In DNA, the CDR3 is TGTGCCTGGAAGAGCTATGAAAAACTGTTTTTT.

The chain links TRBV3-1 (or the pseudogene TRBV3-2) to TRBJ2-2, with 10 bases fitting TRBD1. V was pared by 0 bases and J by 1 base, with 23 bases of the junction left unmatched. The CDR3 extends over 24 amino acids. Germline CDR1 reads LGHDT; CDR2 reads YNNKEL (reference sequence). The CDR3 bases are TGTGCCAGCAGCCAAGAAAGGCGCTCGACTTTATGTGTTGGGGACAGGGGGAACACCGGGGAGCTGTTTTTT. Translation gives CASSQERRSTLCVGDRGNTGELFF.

The V gene is TRBV2, the J gene TRBJ1-5, with TRBD1 as a possible D gene (6 bases). The CDR3 spans 14 residues. Germline CDR1 SNHLY, CDR2 FYNNEI. V lost 6 bases to trimming and J lost 3 bases, with 12 bases between them. The CDR3, as DNA: TGTGCCAGCAGGAAACAGGGTGACAATCAGCCCCAGCATTTT. Its protein product is CASRKQGDNQPQHF.

This clone turned up a few times. The V and J genes are TRBV29-1 and TRBJ2-1; 7 bases fit TRBD1. This CDR3 has 14 residues. CDR1 and CDR2 (germline): SQVTM, ANQGSEA. The trim removed 7 bases at V and 0 bases at J, leaving 6 bases unmatched. DNA of the CDR3: TGCAGCGCCACAGGGGATGGCTCCTACAATGAGCAGTTCTTC. It translates to CSATGDGSYNEQFF.

The gene calls are TRBV6-5 and TRBJ2-7, with D possibly matching TRBD1 (8 bases). The CDR3 is made up of 11 amino acids. CDR1 and CDR2 (germline): MNHEY, SVGAGI. V was clipped by 7 bases and J by 7 bases, with 11 bases between them. The chain's CDR3 is CASKQGGEQYF. DNA for the CDR3: TGTGCCAGCAAACAGGGGGGGGAGCAGTACTTC.

The chain joins TRBV20-1 to TRBJ1-1; D is uncertain. CDR3 length equals 11 residues. V gave up 3 bases and J gave up 8 bases, with 10 bases separating them. The germline gives CDR1 DFQATT, CDR2 SNEGSKA (reference sequence). CDR3 DNA sequence: TGCAGTGCTAGGAAAGCCTTGGAAGCTTTCTTT. Protein product: CSARKALEAFF.

This clone has more than one count but fewer than ten. V gene TRBV6-2 or TRBV6-3 combines with J gene TRBJ1-6, with 8 bases that match TRBD1. The germline V gene encodes CDR1 MNHEY and CDR2 SVGEGT. V lost 6 bases and J lost 3; bases outside the gene matches: 7. This CDR3 contains 16 residues. The chain's CDR3 is CASSFQGAVYNSPLHF. In nucleotides, the CDR3 is TGTGCCAGCAGCTTCCAGGGGGCTGTCTATAATTCACCCCTCCACTTT.

The chain has TRBV11-2 and TRBJ2-5, with 11 bases identical to TRBD1. Germline V lookup: CDR1 SGHAT, CDR2 FQNNGV. The CDR3 is 16 residues long. V lost 5 bases and J lost 4; bases outside the gene matches: 9. The CDR3 is CASSLPGQGGIETQYF. In DNA form, the CDR3 reads TGTGCCAGCAGCCTCCCGGGACAGGGGGGTATAGAGACCCAGTACTTC.

The chain couples TRBV14 to TRBJ2-1; D unresolved. CDR3 length equals 13 residues. The ends were cut back, 0 bases at V and 10 bases at J, with 10 bases in the middle. CDR1 SGHDN and CDR2 FVKESK come from the germline V gene. This CDR3 is CASSQELTSEQFF. The CDR3 DNA is TGTGCCAGCAGCCAAGAACTCACGAGCGAGCAGTTCTTC.

The rearrangement joins TRBV30 to TRBJ1-5; D call uncertain. Looked up from germline, CDR1 is GTSNPN and CDR2 is SVGIG (reference sequence). The CDR3 spans 13 residues. V was pared by 0 bases and J by 5 bases, with 8 bases between. CDR3 loop: CAWSVSTDQPQHF. The DNA for the CDR3 is TGTGCCTGGAGTGTAAGTACTGATCAGCCCCAGCATTTT.

The chain has TRBV30 and TRBJ2-1; D is unresolved. Germline CDR1 is GTSNPN and CDR2 is SVGIG (reference sequence). This CDR3 is built from 14 residues. V gave up 4 bases and J gave up 0 bases, with 10 bases separating them. Here the CDR3 DNA reads TGTGCCTGGAATCAGGTCAGCTCCTACAATGAGCAGTTCTTC. This codes for CAWNQVSSYNEQFF.

In this sample, this clone turned up many times. This chain joins TRBV3-1 (or the pseudogene TRBV3-2) and TRBJ2-6, with TRBD2 matching over 10 bases. This CDR3 is built from 21 residues. V was pared by 0 bases and J by 4 bases, with 15 bases of the junction left unmatched. Germline V lookup: CDR1 LGHDT, CDR2 YNNKEL (reference sequence). The CDR3 reads CASSQDLPSGRTVSGANVLTF. In DNA, the CDR3 is TGTGCCAGCAGCCAAGATCTACCTAGCGGGAGAACTGTTTCCGGGGCCAACGTCCTGACTTTC.

The chain recombines TRBV4-3 with TRBJ2-1; tentatively, D is TRBD2 (6 bases). The CDR3 has 14 amino acids. Germline V CDR1 and CDR2: LGHNA, YSLEER. Trimming pared 2 bases from V and 4 bases from J, leaving 9 bases between. The CDR3 DNA reads TGCGCCAGCAGCCAATTGGGGAGGTACAATGAGCAGTTCTTC. This codes for CASSQLGRYNEQFF.

As for this clone: Just one base apart from a much larger clone, this may be a read error. The chain recombines TRBV27 with TRBJ1-5; D is unclear. Germline V lookup: CDR1 MNHEY, CDR2 SMNVEV (reference sequence). CDR3 length: 13 residues. The V end was cut by 6 bases, the J end by 0 bases, with 6 bases between. The CDR3 reads CASSPYSNQPQHF. CDR3 DNA sequence: TGTGCCAGCAGCCCCTATAGCAATCAGCCCCAGCATTTT.

This clone was observed once. This rearrangement joins TRBV9 to TRBJ2-5, with 8 bases aligning to TRBD1. Trimming at V came to 4 bases and at J to 0 bases, leaving 8 bases not matched to a gene. The CDR3 spans 16 residues. Looked up from germline, CDR1 is SGDLS and CDR2 is YYNGEE. CDR3 sequence reads: CASSPRTGNNQETQYF. The DNA of the CDR3 is TGTGCCAGCAGCCCACGGACAGGGAATAACCAAGAGACCCAGTACTTC. The variable domain in full, with the rest retrieved from reference TRBV9 and TRBJ2-5, is DSGVTQTPKHLITATGQRVTLRCSPRSGDLSVYWYQQSLDQGLQFLIQYYNGEERAKGNILERFSAQQFPDLHSELNLSSLELGDSALYFCASSPRTGNNQETQYFGPGTRLLVL.

This clone came up many times. The rearrangement links TRBV29-1 to TRBJ2-7; 13 bases are shared with TRBD2. Germline CDR1 SQVTM, CDR2 ANQGSEA. The CDR3 covers 14 residues. Trimming cost V 5 bases and J 6 bases; bases outside gene matches: 7. The CDR3: CSVSPGTSGTEQYF. The DNA of the CDR3 is TGCAGCGTTTCCCCCGGGACTAGCGGGACCGAGCAGTACTTC.

The rearrangement uses TRBV20-1 and TRBJ2-1; D gene uncertain. V dropped 4 bases and J dropped 6 bases, with 7 bases sitting between them. CDR3 length equals 11 residues. The germline V gene encodes CDR1 DFQATT and CDR2 SNEGSKA (reference sequence). Here the CDR3 DNA reads TGCAGTGCTACTTTATGCAATGAGCAGTTCTTC. Protein: CSATLCNEQFF.

V usage is TRBV30 and J usage is TRBJ1-1; no firm D call. Germline CDR1 and CDR2: GTSNPN and SVGIG (reference sequence). Trimming removed 3 bases at V and 0 bases at J, with 8 bases between. This CDR3 is 13 amino acids long. CDR3 nucleotides: TGTGCCTGGAGGCTAATACTGAACACTGAAGCTTTCTTT. Its protein product is CAWRLILNTEAFF.

The gene calls are TRBV4-2 and TRBJ2-1, with TRBD2 matching 12 bases. This CDR3 contains 17 residues. Germline V gene data show CDR1 as LGHNA and CDR2 as YNFKEQ. J was trimmed by 10 bases and V by 1 base; bases with no gene match: 11. CDR3 bases: TGTGCCAGCAGCCAAGGGGCGGGGACTAGCGGGCTCCAGGAGCAGTTCTTC. Its translation is CASSQGAGTSGLQEQFF.

This chain connects TRBV5-4 to TRBJ2-7, with TRBD1 matching over 7 bases. CDR3 size: 13 residues. J lost 6 bases, V lost 5 bases, and 8 bases had no gene match. Germline CDR1 SGHNT, CDR2 YYREEE (reference sequence). As DNA, the CDR3 is TGTGCCAGCAGGTACGACAGGGTGGGCGAGCAGTACTTC. Translation: CASRYDRVGEQYF.

The chain combines TRBV7-2 with TRBJ2-2, with 7 bases identical to TRBD1. CDR3 length equals 15 residues. Trimming at V came to 4 bases and at J to 1 base, leaving 3 bases not matched to a gene. Germline lookup yields CDR1 SGHTA and CDR2 FQGNSA. The CDR3 coding sequence is TGTGCCAGCAGCTCCCGGACAGGGAACACCGGGGAGCTGTTTTTT. Translated: CASSSRTGNTGELFF.

The rearrangement links TRBV30 to TRBJ1-1; D unclear. This CDR3 is built from 13 residues. The V end was cut by 4 bases, the J end by 4 bases, with 13 bases between. Germline loops: CDR1 GTSNPN, CDR2 SVGIG (reference sequence). CDR3 region: CAWTPAAVTEAFF. The CDR3 nucleotides are TGTGCCTGGACCCCCGCGGCGGTCACTGAAGCTTTCTTT.